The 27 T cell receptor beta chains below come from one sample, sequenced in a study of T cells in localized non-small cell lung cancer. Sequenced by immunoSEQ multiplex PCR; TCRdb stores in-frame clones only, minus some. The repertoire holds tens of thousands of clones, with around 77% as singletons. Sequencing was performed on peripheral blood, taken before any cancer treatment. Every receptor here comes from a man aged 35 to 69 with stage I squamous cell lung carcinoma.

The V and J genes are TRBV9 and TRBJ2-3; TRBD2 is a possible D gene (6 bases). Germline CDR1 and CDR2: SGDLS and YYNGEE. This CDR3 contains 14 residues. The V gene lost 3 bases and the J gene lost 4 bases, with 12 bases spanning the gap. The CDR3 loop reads CASSERRAADTQYF. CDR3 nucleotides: TGTGCCAGCAGCGAGCGGAGGGCGGCAGATACGCAGTATTTT.

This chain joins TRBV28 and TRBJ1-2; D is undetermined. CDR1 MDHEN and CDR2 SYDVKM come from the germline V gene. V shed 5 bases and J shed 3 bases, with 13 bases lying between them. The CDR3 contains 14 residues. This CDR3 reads CASSPTLPYYGYTF. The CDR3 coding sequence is TGTGCCAGCAGTCCAACTCTGCCTTACTATGGCTACACCTTC.

This chain's CDR3 is CASSPPDLPYEQYF. DNA for the CDR3: TGTGCCAGCAGCCCCCCGGACCTCCCCTACGAGCAGTACTTC. The rearrangement uses TRBV5-4 and TRBJ2-7; D is unresolved. Trimming took off 4 bases at V and 2 bases at J, with 13 bases between the two ends. Germline assignment: CDR1 SGHNT and CDR2 YYREEE (reference sequence). The CDR3 extends over 14 amino acids.

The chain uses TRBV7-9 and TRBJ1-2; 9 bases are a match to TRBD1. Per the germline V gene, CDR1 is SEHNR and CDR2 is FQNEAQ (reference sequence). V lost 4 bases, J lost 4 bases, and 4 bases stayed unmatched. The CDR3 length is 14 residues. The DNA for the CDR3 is TGTGCCAGCAGCTACCCGGGACAGGGCTATGGCTACACCTTC. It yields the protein CASSYPGQGYGYTF.

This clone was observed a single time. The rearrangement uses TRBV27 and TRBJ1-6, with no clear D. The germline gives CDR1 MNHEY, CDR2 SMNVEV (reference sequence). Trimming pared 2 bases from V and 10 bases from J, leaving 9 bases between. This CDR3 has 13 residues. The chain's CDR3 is CASSLAGRSPLHF. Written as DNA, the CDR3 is TGTGCCAGCAGTTTAGCCGGGAGATCACCCCTCCACTTT.

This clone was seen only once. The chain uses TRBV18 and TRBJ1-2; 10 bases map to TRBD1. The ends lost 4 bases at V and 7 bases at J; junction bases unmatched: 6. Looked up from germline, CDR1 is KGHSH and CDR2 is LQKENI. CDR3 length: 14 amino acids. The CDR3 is CASSLSGQGGGYTF. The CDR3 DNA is TGTGCCAGCTCACTCTCAGGACAGGGGGGTGGCTACACCTTC.

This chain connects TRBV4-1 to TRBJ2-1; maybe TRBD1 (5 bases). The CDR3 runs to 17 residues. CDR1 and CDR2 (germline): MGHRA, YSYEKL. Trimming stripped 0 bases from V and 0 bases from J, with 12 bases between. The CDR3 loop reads CASSQDVTGSSYNEQFF. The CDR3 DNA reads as TGCGCCAGCAGCCAAGATGTCACAGGTAGCTCCTACAATGAGCAGTTCTTC.

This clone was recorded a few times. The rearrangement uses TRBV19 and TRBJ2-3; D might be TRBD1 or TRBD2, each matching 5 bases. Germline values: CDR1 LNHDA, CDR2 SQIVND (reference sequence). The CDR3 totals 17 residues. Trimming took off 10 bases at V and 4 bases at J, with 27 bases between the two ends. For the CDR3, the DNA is TGTGCCACCCAAGACACCATGGGGCTAGCCCCCCCAGATACGCAGTATTTT. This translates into CATQDTMGLAPPDTQYF.

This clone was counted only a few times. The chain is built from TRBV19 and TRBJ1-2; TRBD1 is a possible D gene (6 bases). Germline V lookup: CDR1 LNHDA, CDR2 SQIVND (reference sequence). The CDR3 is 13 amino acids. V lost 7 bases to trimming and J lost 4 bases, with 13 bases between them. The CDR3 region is CASTRTGSYGYTF. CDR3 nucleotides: TGTGCCAGTACCCGAACAGGGAGCTATGGCTACACCTTC. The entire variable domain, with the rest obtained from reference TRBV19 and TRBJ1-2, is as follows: DGGITQSPKYLFRKEGQNVTLSCEQNLNHDAMYWYRQDPGQGLRLIYYSQIVNDFQKGDIAEGYSVSREKKESFPLTVTSAQKNPTAFYLCASTRTGSYGYTFGSGTRLTVV.

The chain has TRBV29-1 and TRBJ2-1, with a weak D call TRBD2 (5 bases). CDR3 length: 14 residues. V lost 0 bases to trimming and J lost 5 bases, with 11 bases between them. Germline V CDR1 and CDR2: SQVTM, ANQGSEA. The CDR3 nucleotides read TGCAGCGTTGAAGATATGAGAGGGAACAATGAGCAGTTCTTC. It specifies CSVEDMRGNNEQFF.

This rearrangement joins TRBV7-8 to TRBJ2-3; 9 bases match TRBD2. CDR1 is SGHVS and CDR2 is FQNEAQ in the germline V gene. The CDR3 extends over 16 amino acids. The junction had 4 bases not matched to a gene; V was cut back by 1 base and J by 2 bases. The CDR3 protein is CASSLELAGHTDTQYF. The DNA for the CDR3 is TGTGCCAGCAGCTTAGAGCTAGCGGGGCACACAGATACGCAGTATTTT.

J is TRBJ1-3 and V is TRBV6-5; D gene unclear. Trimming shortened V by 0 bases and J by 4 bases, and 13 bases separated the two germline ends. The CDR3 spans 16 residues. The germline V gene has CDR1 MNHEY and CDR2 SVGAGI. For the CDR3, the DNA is TGTGCCAGCAGTTACTCGAAAGGAGGTTTCGGAAACACCATATATTTT. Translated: CASSYSKGGFGNTIYF.

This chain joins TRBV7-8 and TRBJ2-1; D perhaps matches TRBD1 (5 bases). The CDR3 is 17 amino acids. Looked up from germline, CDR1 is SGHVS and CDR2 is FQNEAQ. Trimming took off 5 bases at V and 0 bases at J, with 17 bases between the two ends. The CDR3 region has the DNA TGTGCCAGCAGCCTCGACAGTTACTTAAGCTCCTACAATGAGCAGTTCTTC. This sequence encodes CASSLDSYLSSYNEQFF.

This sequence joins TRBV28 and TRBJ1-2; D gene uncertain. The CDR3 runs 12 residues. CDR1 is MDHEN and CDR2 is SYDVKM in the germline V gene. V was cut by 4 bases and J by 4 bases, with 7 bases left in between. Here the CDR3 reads CASSWTLYGYTF. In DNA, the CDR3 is TGTGCCAGCAGTTGGACCCTCTATGGCTACACCTTC.

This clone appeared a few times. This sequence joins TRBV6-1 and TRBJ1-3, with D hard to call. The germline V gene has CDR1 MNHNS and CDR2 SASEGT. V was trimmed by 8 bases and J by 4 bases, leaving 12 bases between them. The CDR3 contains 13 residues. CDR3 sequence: CASDESWGNTIYF. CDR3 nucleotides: TGTGCCAGCGACGAGAGCTGGGGAAACACCATATATTTT.

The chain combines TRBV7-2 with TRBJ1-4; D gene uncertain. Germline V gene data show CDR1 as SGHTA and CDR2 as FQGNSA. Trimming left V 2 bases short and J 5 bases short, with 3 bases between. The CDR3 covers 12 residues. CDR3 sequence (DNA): TGTGCCAGCAGCTTAAAGAATGAAAAACTGTTTTTT. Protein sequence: CASSLKNEKLFF.

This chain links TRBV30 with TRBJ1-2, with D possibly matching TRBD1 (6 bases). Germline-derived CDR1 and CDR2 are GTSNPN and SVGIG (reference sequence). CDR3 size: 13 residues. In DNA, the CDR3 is TGTGCTTCCCAAGGAGAGGGGGGCTATGGCTACACCTTC. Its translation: CASQGEGGYGYTF.

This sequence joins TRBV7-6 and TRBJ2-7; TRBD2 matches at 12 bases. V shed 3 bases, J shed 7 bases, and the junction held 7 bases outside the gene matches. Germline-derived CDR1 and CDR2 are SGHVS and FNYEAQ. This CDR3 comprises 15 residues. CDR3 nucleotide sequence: TGTGCCAGCAGCTTGGGTCTAGCGGGGGGGCTTGAGCAGTACTTC. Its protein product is CASSLGLAGGLEQYF.

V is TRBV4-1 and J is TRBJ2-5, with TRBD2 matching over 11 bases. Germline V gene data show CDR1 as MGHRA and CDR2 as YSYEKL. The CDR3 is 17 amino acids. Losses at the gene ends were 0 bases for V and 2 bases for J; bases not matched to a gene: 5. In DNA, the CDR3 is TGCGCCAGCAGCCAAGATAGGGCTAGCGGGGGGCAAGAGACCCAGTACTTC. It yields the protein CASSQDRASGGQETQYF.

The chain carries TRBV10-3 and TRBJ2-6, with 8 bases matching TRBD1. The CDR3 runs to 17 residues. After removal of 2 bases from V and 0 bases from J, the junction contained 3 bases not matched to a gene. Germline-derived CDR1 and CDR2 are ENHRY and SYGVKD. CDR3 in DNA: TGTGCCATCAGTGAGGCCGGACAGGGCTCTGGGGCCAACGTCCTGACTTTC. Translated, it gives CAISEAGQGSGANVLTF.

CDR3 protein: CASSLKTGQGPGQPQHF. The CDR3, as DNA: TGTGCCAGCTCACTAAAGACGGGACAGGGCCCGGGACAGCCCCAGCATTTT. V and J are TRBV18 and TRBJ1-5; 9 nucleotides match TRBD1. The CDR3 sequence is 17 residues long. J was trimmed by 7 bases and V by 4 bases; bases with no gene match: 14. From germline, CDR1 is KGHSH and CDR2 LQKENI.

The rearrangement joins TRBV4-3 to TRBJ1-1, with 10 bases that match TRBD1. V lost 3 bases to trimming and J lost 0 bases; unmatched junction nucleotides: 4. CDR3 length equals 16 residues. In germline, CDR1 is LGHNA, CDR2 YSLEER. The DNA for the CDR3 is TGCGCCAGCAGCCAGGACAGGGGGGTTATGAACACTGAAGCTTTCTTT. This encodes CASSQDRGVMNTEAFF.

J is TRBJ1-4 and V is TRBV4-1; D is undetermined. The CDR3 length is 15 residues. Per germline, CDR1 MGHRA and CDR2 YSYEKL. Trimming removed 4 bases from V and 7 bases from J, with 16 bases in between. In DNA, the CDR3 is TGCGCCAGCAGCCCCCTGGGCCTCCGCGCTGAAAAACTGTTTTTT. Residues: CASSPLGLRAEKLFF.

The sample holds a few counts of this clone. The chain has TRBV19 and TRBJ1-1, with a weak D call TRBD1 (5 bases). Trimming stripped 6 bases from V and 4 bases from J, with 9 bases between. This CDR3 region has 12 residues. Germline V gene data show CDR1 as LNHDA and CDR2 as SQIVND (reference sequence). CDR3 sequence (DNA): TGTGCCAGTAGCAGGGTAAGCACTGAAGCTTTCTTT. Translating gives CASSRVSTEAFF.

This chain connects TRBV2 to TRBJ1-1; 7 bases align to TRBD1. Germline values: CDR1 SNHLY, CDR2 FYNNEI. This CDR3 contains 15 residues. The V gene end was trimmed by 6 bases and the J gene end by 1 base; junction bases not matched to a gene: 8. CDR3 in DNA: TGTGCCAGCAGGTCCGCCAGACAGGGGAACACTGAAGCTTTCTTT. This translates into CASRSARQGNTEAFF.

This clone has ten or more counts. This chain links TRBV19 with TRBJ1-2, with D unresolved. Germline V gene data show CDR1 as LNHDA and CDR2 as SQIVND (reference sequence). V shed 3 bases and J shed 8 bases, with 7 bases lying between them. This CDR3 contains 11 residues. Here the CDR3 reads CASSILGGYTF. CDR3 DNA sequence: TGTGCCAGTAGTATTCTTGGAGGCTACACCTTC.

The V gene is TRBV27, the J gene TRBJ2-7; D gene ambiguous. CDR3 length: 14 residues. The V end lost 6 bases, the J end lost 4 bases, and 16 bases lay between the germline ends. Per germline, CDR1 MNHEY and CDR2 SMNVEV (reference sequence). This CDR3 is CASSATSKRYEQYF. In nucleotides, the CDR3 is TGTGCCAGCAGCGCGACAAGCAAAAGATACGAGCAGTACTTC.